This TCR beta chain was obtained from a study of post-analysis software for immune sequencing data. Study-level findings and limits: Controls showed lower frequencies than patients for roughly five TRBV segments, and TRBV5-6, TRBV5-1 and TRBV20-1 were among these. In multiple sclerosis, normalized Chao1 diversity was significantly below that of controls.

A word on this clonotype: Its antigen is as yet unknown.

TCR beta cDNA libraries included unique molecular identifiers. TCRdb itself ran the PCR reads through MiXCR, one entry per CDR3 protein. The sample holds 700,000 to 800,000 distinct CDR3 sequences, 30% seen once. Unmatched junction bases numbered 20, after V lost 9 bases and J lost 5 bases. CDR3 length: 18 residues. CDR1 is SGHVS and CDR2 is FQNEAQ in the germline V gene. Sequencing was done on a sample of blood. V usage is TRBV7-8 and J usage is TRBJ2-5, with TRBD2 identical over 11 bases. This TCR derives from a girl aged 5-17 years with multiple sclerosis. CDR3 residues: CASSQGLAVPSAGETQYF. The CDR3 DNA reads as TGTGCCAGTAGTCAGGGACTAGCGGTTCCCTCGGCCGGGGAGACCCAGTACTTC.